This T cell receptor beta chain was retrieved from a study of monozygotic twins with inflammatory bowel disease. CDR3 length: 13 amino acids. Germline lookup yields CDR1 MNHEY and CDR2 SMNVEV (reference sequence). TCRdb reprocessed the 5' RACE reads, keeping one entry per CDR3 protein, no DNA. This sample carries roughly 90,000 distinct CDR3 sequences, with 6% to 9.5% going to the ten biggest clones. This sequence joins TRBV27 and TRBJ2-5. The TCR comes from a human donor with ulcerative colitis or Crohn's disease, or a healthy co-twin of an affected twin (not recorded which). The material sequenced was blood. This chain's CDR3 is CASSSREGETQYF.